These 31 T cell receptor beta chains originate from one sample sequenced in a study of cytomegalovirus exposure and HLA in healthy donors. The PCR employed 60 Vbeta primers together with 13 Jbeta primers. Method: immunoSEQ multiplex PCR; TCRdb's copy keeps in-frame clones and lacks some. The repertoire holds 95,000 to 150,000 clones, with less than 80% as singletons. Sequencing input: PBMCs. These receptors were collected from a man aged 50-60 years in good health and CMV-seronegative.

This chain uses TRBV5-4 with TRBJ1-1, with TRBD1 matching over 10 bases. V shed 1 base and J 3 bases; nucleotides not matched to a gene: 9. Germline CDR1 reads SGHNT; CDR2 reads YYREEE (reference sequence). This CDR3 has 17 amino acids. CDR3 amino acids: CASSLLYGTGEDTEAFF. CDR3 nucleotides: TGTGCCAGCAGCTTGCTATATGGGACAGGGGAGGACACTGAAGCTTTCTTT. The variable domain in full, with the rest retrieved from reference TRBV5-4 and TRBJ1-1, is ETGVTQSPTHLIKTRGQQVTLRCSSQSGHNTVSWYQQALGQGPQFIFQYYREEENGRGNFPPRFSGLQFPNYSSELNVNALELDDSALYLCASSLLYGTGEDTEAFFGQGTRLTVV.

As regards this clone: At one end the junction does not follow the germline gene, possibly because of a read error. The V gene is TRBV7-9, the J gene TRBJ2-2; the match to TRBD2 covers 11 bases. Germline V lookup: CDR1 SEHNR, CDR2 FQNEAQ (reference sequence). The CDR3 runs 16 residues. The CDR3 loop is CSSSLGLAGNTGELFF. The CDR3 bases are TGTTCCAGCAGCCTTGGACTAGCGGGGAACACCGGGGAGCTGTTTTTT. Using reference TRBV7-9 and TRBJ2-2 for the parts outside the CDR3, the full variable domain is DTGVSQNPRHKITKRGQNVTFRCDPISEHNRLYWYRQTLGQGPEFLTYFQNEAQLEKSRLLSDRFSAERPKGSFSTLEIQRTEQGDSAMYLCSSSLGLAGNTGELFFGEGSRLTVL.

A few counts support this clone. This rearrangement joins TRBV18 to TRBJ2-5; 13 positions match TRBD2. The CDR3 spans 16 residues. CDR1 is KGHSH, CDR2 LQKENI, per germline. V was clipped by 2 bases and J by 3 bases; unmatched bases: 3. CDR3 nucleotide sequence: TGTGCCAGCTCACCAGGCGGGACTAGCGGGGAAGAGACCCAGTACTTC. Translating gives CASSPGGTSGEETQYF.

The V and J genes are TRBV5-8 and TRBJ2-3, with 7 nucleotides matching TRBD1. Looked up from germline, CDR1 is SGHTS and CDR2 is YDEGEE. V was clipped by 4 bases and J by 0 bases; unmatched bases: 8. CDR3 length: 16 amino acids. The CDR3 loop is CASSLGDSLSTDTQYF. CDR3 nucleotides: TGTGCCAGCAGCCTCGGGGACAGCCTAAGCACAGATACGCAGTATTTT.

V gene TRBV7-9 combines with J gene TRBJ1-5; TRBD1 agrees at 8 bases. CDR3 length: 13 amino acids. Germline CDR1 is SEHNR and CDR2 is FQNEAQ (reference sequence). V lost 5 bases and J lost 9; bases outside the gene matches: 6. The CDR3 nucleotides are TGTGCCAGCAGCCCCGACAGGGGTCCGCCCCAGCATTTT. This translates into CASSPDRGPPQHF.

This clone was counted a single time. J is TRBJ1-3 and V is TRBV7-9; D not resolved. The germline V gene encodes CDR1 SEHNR and CDR2 FQNEAQ (reference sequence). V was pared by 3 bases and J by 4 bases, with 13 bases between. The CDR3 length is 15 residues. The CDR3 region is CASSFYRGRGNTIYF. In DNA, the CDR3 is TGTGCCAGCAGCTTTTACCGCGGGAGAGGAAACACCATATATTTT.

The genes are TRBV7-2 and TRBJ2-2; 11 positions match TRBD2. Unmatched junction bases numbered 14, after V lost 7 bases and J lost 1 base. The germline V gene encodes CDR1 SGHTA and CDR2 FQGNSA. This CDR3 is built from 19 residues. The CDR3 nucleotides read TGTGCCAGCACCCTAAGTCCTAGCGGGGGGTGGGGGAACACCGGGGAGCTGTTTTTT. Protein product: CASTLSPSGGWGNTGELFF.

The genes are TRBV6-1 and TRBJ1-2, with D uncertain. Trimming removed 3 bases at V and 8 bases at J, with 16 bases between. The CDR3 is made up of 14 amino acids. Germline CDR1 is MNHNS and CDR2 is SASEGT. CDR3 region: CASSDVSPLRGYTF. The CDR3 region has the DNA TGTGCCAGCAGTGATGTAAGCCCACTGAGGGGCTACACCTTC.

The chain combines TRBV11-2 with TRBJ1-1, with D uncertain. CDR3 size: 13 residues. The germline V gene encodes CDR1 SGHAT and CDR2 FQNNGV. Between the trimmed V and J ends, which lost 2 bases and 7 bases, there was a span of 11 bases. The CDR3 is CASSLWVADEAFF. Here the CDR3 DNA reads TGTGCCAGCAGCTTATGGGTCGCGGATGAAGCTTTCTTT. The variable domain in full, with the rest retrieved from reference TRBV11-2 and TRBJ1-1, is EAGVAQSPRYKIIEKRQSVAFWCNPISGHATLYWYQQILGQGPKLLIQFQNNGVVDDSQLPKDRFSAERLKGVDSTLKIQPAKLEDSAVYLCASSLWVADEAFFGQGTRLTVV.

The chain is built from TRBV23-1 and TRBJ2-2; 8 bases map to TRBD2. TRBV23-1 is placed among ORFs of uncertain function. V was clipped by 4 bases and J by 4 bases; unmatched bases: 14. The length of the CDR3 is 18 residues. Here the CDR3 DNA reads TGCGCCAGCAGTCTCCCGACGGAAGCGGGGGACACCACCGGGGAGCTGTTTTTT. This codes for CASSLPTEAGDTTGELFF.

Concerning this clone itself: Additional DNA sequences in this sample encode the identical CDR3. This chain connects TRBV7-9 to TRBJ2-2; D is possibly TRBD1 (6 bases). The germline V and J ends were trimmed by 10 bases and 2 bases, with 17 bases remaining between them. Per germline, CDR1 SEHNR and CDR2 FQNEAQ (reference sequence). There are 15 residues in the CDR3. CDR3 bases: TGTGCCACTACAACAGGGACGGCCAACACCGGGGAGCTGTTTTTT. The encoded protein is CATTTGTANTGELFF.

The V gene is TRBV28, the J gene TRBJ2-2; maybe TRBD2 (7 bases). Germline-derived CDR1 and CDR2 are MDHEN and SYDVKM. The CDR3 has 14 residues. Trimming cost V 3 bases and J 5 bases, with 10 bases left between them. In nucleotides, the CDR3 is TGTGCCAGCAGTTTGGCGGGGGCAACCGGGGAGCTGTTTTTT. Amino acids: CASSLAGATGELFF.

In regard to this clone: The sample contains more than one DNA sequence encoding this CDR3. V and J are TRBV15 and TRBJ2-3, with a tentative D call TRBD2 (7 bases). V lost 1 base and J lost 1, with 12 bases in between. This CDR3 comprises 16 residues. CDR1 and CDR2 from the germline V gene are LNHNV and YYDKDF (reference sequence). The CDR3 region is CATSRVGGGGTDTQYF. The DNA for the CDR3 is TGTGCCACCAGCAGAGTAGGAGGGGGGGGCACAGATACGCAGTATTTT.

This clone was picked up one time. The chain is built from TRBV2 and TRBJ2-7; TRBD1 agrees at 7 bases. Germline CDR1 is SNHLY and CDR2 is FYNNEI. Trimming cost V 5 bases and J 7 bases; bases outside gene matches: 8. This CDR3 contains 13 residues. The CDR3 protein is CASSIDRVWEQYF. In nucleotides, the CDR3 is TGTGCCAGCAGTATCGACAGGGTCTGGGAGCAGTACTTC.

The chain combines TRBV7-9 with TRBJ2-6; D unresolved. CDR3 length: 16 residues. Germline V gives CDR1 SEHNR, CDR2 FQNEAQ (reference sequence). The V and J ends lost 0 bases and 1 base respectively, with 7 bases between them. The CDR3 region has the DNA TGTGCCAGCAGCTTAGCCCCCGGGTCTGGGGCCAACGTCCTGACTTTC. Translating it yields CASSLAPGSGANVLTF. Based on the CDR3 plus reference TRBV7-9 and TRBJ2-6, the full variable domain is DTGVSQNPRHKITKRGQNVTFRCDPISEHNRLYWYRQTLGQGPEFLTYFQNEAQLEKSRLLSDRFSAERPKGSFSTLEIQRTEQGDSAMYLCASSLAPGSGANVLTFGAGSRLTVL.

The chain recombines TRBV6-1 with TRBJ1-5, with D unresolved. Germline V CDR1 and CDR2: MNHNS, SASEGT. This CDR3 is built from 15 residues. Trimming removed 1 base at V and 0 bases at J, with 7 bases between. The CDR3 nucleotides are TGTGCCAGCAGTGAAGAGCCTTCTAGCAATCAGCCCCAGCATTTT. Protein sequence: CASSEEPSSNQPQHF.

The chain is built from TRBV2 and TRBJ1-4; 7 positions agree with TRBD1. Germline V gene sequence: CDR1 SNHLY, CDR2 FYNNEI. This CDR3 is built from 15 residues. V was pared by 4 bases and J by 8 bases, with 10 bases of the junction left unmatched. The CDR3 nucleotides are TGTGCCAGCAGTGGAATGGACAGGTGGGCCGAAAAACTGTTTTTT. It codes for CASSGMDRWAEKLFF.

This clone was seen only a few times. The V gene is TRBV4-3, the J gene TRBJ1-6; 9 bases are a match to TRBD1. Germline values: CDR1 LGHNA, CDR2 YSLEER. The junction had 10 bases not matched to a gene; V was cut back by 1 base and J by 9 bases. The CDR3 sequence is 17 residues long. The CDR3: CASSQGRAGTGSSPLHF. For the CDR3, the DNA is TGCGCCAGCAGCCAAGGGAGGGCCGGGACAGGGAGTTCACCCCTCCACTTT.

The rearrangement joins TRBV11-1 to TRBJ1-2; unclear D gene. CDR1 and CDR2 (germline): SGHAT, FQDESV (reference sequence). The germline V and J ends were trimmed by 1 base and 4 bases, with 10 bases remaining between them. This CDR3 comprises 14 residues. The CDR3 DNA is TGTGCCAGCAGCTTAGGGGTAGCTACCTATGGCTACACCTTC. Encoded protein: CASSLGVATYGYTF.

This chain joins TRBV4-3 and TRBJ2-5; 12 bases agree with TRBD1. The DNA end is a closer match to TRBJ2-7, so the J assignment may be wrong. The CDR3 contains 17 residues. Germline lookup yields CDR1 LGHNA and CDR2 YSLEER. The CDR3 spells CASSHGRGTGGNYEQYF. CDR3 DNA sequence: TGCGCCAGCAGCCATGGCCGAGGGACAGGGGGCAACTACGAGCAGTACTTC.

The V gene is TRBV2, the J gene TRBJ2-1; 7 bases match TRBD2. V lost 6 bases to trimming and J lost 12 bases; unmatched junction nucleotides: 8. CDR1 is SNHLY and CDR2 is FYNNEI in the germline V gene. This CDR3 is 12 amino acids long. The CDR3 DNA follows: TGTGCCAGCAGCGTGGGGGGGTCGCGGCAGTTCTTC. It codes for CASSVGGSRQFF. The whole variable domain, filled in from reference TRBV2 and TRBJ2-1, reads EPEVTQTPSHQVTQMGQEVILRCVPISNHLYFYWYRQILGQKVEFLVSFYNNEISEKSEIFDDQFSVERPDGSNFTLKIRSTKLEDSAMYFCASSVGGSRQFFGPGTRLTVL.

This chain uses TRBV9 with TRBJ2-3, with TRBD2 matching over 10 bases. The germline V gene encodes CDR1 SGDLS and CDR2 YYNGEE. V dropped 3 bases and J dropped 5; count of bases not matched to a gene: 9. The CDR3 has 16 residues. The CDR3 loop reads CASSATGGTSEDTQYF. The CDR3 DNA sequence: TGTGCCAGCAGCGCAACGGGGGGGACTAGCGAAGATACGCAGTATTTT.

V usage is TRBV6-4 and J usage is TRBJ2-7; 8 nucleotides match TRBD2. From germline, CDR1 is MRHNA and CDR2 SNTAGT. This CDR3 has 15 amino acids. Germline trimming cut 4 bases from V and 2 bases from J; bases unmatched to any gene: 7. CDR3 in amino acids: CASSGGTRSPYEQYV. As DNA, the CDR3 is TGTGCCAGCAGTGGCGGGACTAGATCCCCCTACGAGCAGTACGTC.

The chain employs TRBV4-3 and TRBJ1-1; D may be TRBD1 (5 bases). CDR3 length: 13 residues. Between the trimmed V and J ends, which lost 1 base and 7 bases, there was a span of 10 bases. CDR1 LGHNA and CDR2 YSLEER come from the germline V gene. The CDR3 nucleotides read TGCGCCAGCAGCCAAGTCCGGGGGGTTGAAGCTTTCTTT. Its translation: CASSQVRGVEAFF.

The chain carries TRBV7-7 and TRBJ2-5; D is perhaps TRBD2 (6 bases). The germline V and J ends were trimmed by 6 bases and 4 bases, with 12 bases remaining between them. The CDR3 is 13 residues long. Per germline, CDR1 SSHAT and CDR2 FNYEAQ (reference sequence). The CDR3 sequence: CASSSTGGETQYF. The CDR3 DNA reads as TGTGCCAGCAGTTCCACCGGGGGAGAGACCCAGTACTTC.

The chain recombines TRBV9 with TRBJ2-5; 7 positions match TRBD1. The V gene end was trimmed by 2 bases and the J gene end by 4 bases; junction bases not matched to a gene: 5. Germline V gene sequence: CDR1 SGDLS, CDR2 YYNGEE. The CDR3 has 14 residues. The CDR3 nucleotides are TGTGCCAGCAGCGTTACAGGGGAGAGAGAGACCCAGTACTTC. This codes for CASSVTGERETQYF.

This clone was observed a few times. The chain uses TRBV2 and TRBJ1-4, with D possibly being TRBD1 (6 bases). The CDR3 is made up of 15 amino acids. Between the trimmed V and J ends, which lost 2 bases and 7 bases, there was a span of 14 bases. Germline V gene data show CDR1 as SNHLY and CDR2 as FYNNEI. This CDR3 is CASSESRGGSEKLFF. Here the CDR3 DNA reads TGTGCCAGCAGTGAAAGTAGGGGGGGGAGTGAAAAACTGTTTTTT.

The chain employs TRBV9 and TRBJ1-4; D possibly corresponds to TRBD1 (5 bases). Looked up from germline, CDR1 is SGDLS and CDR2 is YYNGEE. V lost 0 bases and J lost 6, with 9 bases in between. This CDR3 region has 14 residues. The CDR3 here is CASSVGRGDEKLFF. DNA of the CDR3: TGTGCCAGCAGCGTAGGGAGGGGAGATGAAAAACTGTTTTTT.

The CDR3 sequence: CASSAGLALDTQYF. The CDR3 nucleotides are TGTGCCAGCAGCGCCGGACTAGCTTTAGATACGCAGTATTTT. The V and J genes are TRBV9 and TRBJ2-3; 8 nucleotides align to TRBD2. Germline V lookup: CDR1 SGDLS, CDR2 YYNGEE. CDR3 length: 14 residues. Trimming took 3 bases from V and 5 from J; bases not matched to a gene: 5. Based on the CDR3 plus reference TRBV9 and TRBJ2-3, the full variable domain is DSGVTQTPKHLITATGQRVTLRCSPRSGDLSVYWYQQSLDQGLQFLIQYYNGEERAKGNILERFSAQQFPDLHSELNLSSLELGDSALYFCASSAGLALDTQYFGPGTRLTVL.

Only a few counts were recorded for this clone. V and J are TRBV5-1 and TRBJ2-2, with 13 bases lining up with TRBD2. J lost 1 base, V lost 4 bases, and 13 bases had no gene match. The CDR3 covers 20 residues. Germline V lookup: CDR1 SGHRS, CDR2 YFSETQ. CDR3 DNA: TGCGCCAGCAGCCTTGAAGCCGGACTAGCGGGGGCCTTGAACACCGGGGAGCTGTTTTTT. Protein sequence: CASSLEAGLAGALNTGELFF.

The chain is built from TRBV5-1 and TRBJ1-2, with 7 bases aligning to TRBD1. CDR1 is SGHRS, CDR2 YFSETQ, per germline. The CDR3 is 14 amino acids. The junction had 8 bases not matched to a gene; V was cut back by 4 bases and J by 5 bases. For the CDR3, the DNA is TGCGCCAGCAGCGTAGCCGTGACAGGGTATGGCTACACCTTC. Translating it yields CASSVAVTGYGYTF.